The 11 T cell receptor beta chains reported below all come from one sample, sequenced in a study of blood T cell repertoires in COVID-19. Using immunoSEQ multiplex PCR, the repertoire was profiled, and TCRdb retains in-frame clones only, with some absent. The sample has about 150,000 clones, roughly 80% seen once. What was sequenced was peripheral blood. The receptors were gathered from a woman older than 75 with COVID-19, enrolled during active disease.

V and J are TRBV2 and TRBJ1-2; 7 bases agree with TRBD1. Per germline, CDR1 SNHLY and CDR2 FYNNEI. The CDR3 is made up of 13 amino acids. The V segment lost 6 bases and the J segment 5 bases; nucleotides outside the gene matches: 6. This CDR3 is CASSRDSVYGYTF. Written as DNA, the CDR3 is TGTGCCAGCAGCCGGGACAGCGTATATGGCTACACCTTC.

The chain joins TRBV5-5 to TRBJ1-2; D gene uncertain. V lost 1 base and J 5 bases, leaving 9 bases between the germline ends. The germline CDR1 and CDR2 sequences are SGHKS and YYEKEE (reference sequence). The CDR3 loop spans 13 amino acids. The CDR3 spells CASSLTGFYGYTF. The CDR3 DNA reads as TGTGCCAGCAGCTTGACCGGGTTTTATGGCTACACCTTC.

This chain connects TRBV19 to TRBJ2-7; a weak D match, TRBD2 (5 bases). V was pared by 4 bases and J by 5 bases, with 15 bases between. CDR3 length equals 14 residues. The V gene's germline CDR1 is LNHDA and CDR2 SQIVND (reference sequence). CDR3 amino acids: CASSRAPSGNEQYF. The CDR3 DNA sequence: TGTGCCAGTAGTAGGGCTCCCTCGGGGAACGAGCAGTACTTC.

Worth noting for this clone: Other DNA sequences from this sample encode an identical CDR3 as well. J is TRBJ1-1 and V is TRBV18; TRBD1 matches 10 bases. Germline V gene data show CDR1 as KGHSH and CDR2 as LQKENI. The CDR3 runs to 15 residues. V lost 3 bases to trimming and J lost 1 base; unmatched junction nucleotides: 2. The DNA for the CDR3 is TGTGCCAGCTCACCTCGGACAGGGGGGAACACTGAAGCTTTCTTT. This sequence encodes CASSPRTGGNTEAFF.

This chain joins TRBV6-5 and TRBJ1-2; D perhaps matches TRBD1 (6 bases). Germline CDR1 MNHEY, CDR2 SVGAGI. V gave up 8 bases and J gave up 6 bases, with 16 bases separating them. The CDR3 covers 13 residues. CDR3 in DNA: TGTGCCAGCCGTAATTACAGGGAAAATGGCTACACCTTC. Its protein is CASRNYRENGYTF.

The V gene is TRBV3-1 (or the pseudogene TRBV3-2), the J gene TRBJ1-1; no definite D call. Germline CDR1 is LGHDT and CDR2 is YNNKEL (reference sequence). Trimming removed 0 bases from V and 0 bases from J, with 2 bases in between. The CDR3 extends over 13 amino acids. CDR3: CASSQDLNTEAFF. The DNA for the CDR3 is TGTGCCAGCAGCCAAGACTTGAACACTGAAGCTTTCTTT.

The chain combines TRBV9 with TRBJ2-3; perhaps TRBD2 as D (6 bases). Per germline, CDR1 SGDLS and CDR2 YYNGEE. V was trimmed by 4 bases and J by 2 bases, leaving 14 bases between them. This CDR3 region has 15 residues. The CDR3 reads CASSPSGSHTDTQYF. Here the CDR3 DNA reads TGTGCCAGCAGCCCCAGCGGGTCACACACAGATACGCAGTATTTT. Complete variable domain (other parts from reference TRBV9 and TRBJ2-3): DSGVTQTPKHLITATGQRVTLRCSPRSGDLSVYWYQQSLDQGLQFLIQYYNGEERAKGNILERFSAQQFPDLHSELNLSSLELGDSALYFCASSPSGSHTDTQYFGPGTRLTVL.

The rearrangement links TRBV18 to TRBJ1-1; maybe TRBD1 (5 bases). Germline V gives CDR1 KGHSH, CDR2 LQKENI. CDR3 size: 14 residues. The germline V and J ends were trimmed by 3 bases and 1 base, with 9 bases remaining between them. The CDR3 DNA reads TGTGCCAGCTCACCTGACCAGGGGAACACTGAAGCTTTCTTT. Amino acid sequence: CASSPDQGNTEAFF.

About this clone itself: This sample also contains other DNA sequences that code for the same CDR3. The chain recombines TRBV9 with TRBJ1-3; D ambiguous. This CDR3 has 15 amino acids. The germline CDR1 and CDR2 sequences are SGDLS and YYNGEE. Trimming took off 4 bases at V and 0 bases at J, with 11 bases between the two ends. This CDR3 reads CASSPRQVSGNTIYF. The CDR3 region has the DNA TGTGCCAGCAGCCCTCGACAAGTCTCTGGAAACACCATATATTTT.

J is TRBJ1-2 and V is TRBV7-9, with D hard to call. Germline CDR1 is SEHNR and CDR2 is FQNEAQ (reference sequence). The V gene lost 1 base and the J gene lost 4 bases, with 10 bases spanning the gap. The CDR3 contains 14 residues. CDR3 sequence: CASSLDGVSYGYTF. The CDR3 coding sequence is TGTGCCAGCAGCTTAGACGGAGTCAGCTATGGCTACACCTTC.

The chain is built from TRBV3-1 (or the pseudogene TRBV3-2) and TRBJ1-4; possibly TRBD1 for D (6 bases). The CDR3 runs 12 residues. Trimming took 3 bases from V and 7 from J, leaving 6 bases between them. Germline V gene sequence: CDR1 LGHDT, CDR2 YNNKEL (reference sequence). As DNA, the CDR3 is TGTGCCAGCAGCCACAGGGGTGAAAAACTGTTTTTT. Protein product: CASSHRGEKLFF.